This T cell receptor (beta chain) comes out of a study of control samples from healthy donors and cancer patients. Unmatched junction bases numbered 8, after V lost 4 bases and J lost 5 bases. CDR1 is SGHNT and CDR2 is YYREEE in the germline V gene (reference sequence). This CDR3 contains 15 residues. The assay was immunoSEQ multiplex PCR, and TCRdb's table has in-frame clones only and misses some. The repertoire holds about 120,000 clones, about 86% seen once, with about 12% in the top ten. The rearrangement links TRBV5-4 to TRBJ2-3; 9 bases are a match to TRBD2. The sequence was obtained from a man aged 25-45 years in good health. The material sequenced was blood. The CDR3 reads CASSRELAGGDTQYF. CDR3 in DNA: TGTGCCAGCAGCCGCGAACTAGCGGGTGGAGATACGCAGTATTTT. Using reference TRBV5-4 and TRBJ2-3 for the parts outside the CDR3, the full variable domain is ETGVTQSPTHLIKTRGQQVTLRCSSQSGHNTVSWYQQALGQGPQFIFQYYREEENGRGNFPPRFSGLQFPNYSSELNVNALELDDSALYLCASSRELAGGDTQYFGPGTRLTVL.